This T cell receptor (beta chain) originates from a study of T cell responses to AZD1222 COVID-19 vaccine. Method: immunoSEQ multiplex PCR; TCRdb's copy keeps in-frame clones and lacks some. Here the sample spans roughly 160,000 clones, about 91% being singletons. Regarding this clone: Antigen specificity is unknown.

Study-wide findings and caveats: Regions 160-218 and 743-854 dominated among vaccine-associated CD4 TCRs spanning spike.

The trim removed 4 bases at V and 1 base at J, leaving 3 bases unmatched. The CDR3 consists of 14 residues. The germline gives CDR1 SEHNR, CDR2 FQNEAQ (reference sequence). This sequence originates from an adult in good health. The input for sequencing was peripheral blood, taken on day 0 of MenACWY control vaccination. The chain joins TRBV7-9 to TRBJ2-7; 8 bases map to TRBD1. CDR3 sequence reads: CASSWTGISYEQYF. CDR3 sequence (DNA): TGTGCCAGCAGCTGGACAGGGATTTCCTACGAGCAGTACTTC.